The next 18 T cell receptor beta chains were all read from a single sample in a study of cytomegalovirus exposure and HLA in healthy donors. Vbeta (60) and Jbeta (13) primers were used in the PCR. Clones were sequenced by immunoSEQ multiplex PCR, and TCRdb holds only the in-frame ones, with some missing. The table includes about 190,000 clones, 75% to 90% detected once. The material sequenced was PBMCs. These TCRs come from a man between 40 and 49 years old in good health and CMV-seropositive.

The chain joins TRBV29-1 to TRBJ2-3, with TRBD2 matching over 8 bases. The CDR3 runs 13 residues. Germline CDR1 SQVTM, CDR2 ANQGSEA. With 5 bases clipped from V and 7 bases from J, the junction kept 8 bases outside the gene matches. CDR3 region: CSVLAGIQHTQYF. DNA of the CDR3: TGCAGCGTTCTAGCGGGCATCCAGCATACGCAGTATTTT.

Only one count was recorded for this clone. V and J are TRBV27 and TRBJ1-4; D is unclear. This CDR3 contains 15 residues. Germline assignment: CDR1 MNHEY and CDR2 SMNVEV (reference sequence). V gave up 5 bases and J gave up 3 bases, with 13 bases separating them. DNA of the CDR3: TGTGCCAGCAGTCACTCCGGGAGAGCTAATGAAAAACTGTTTTTT. This translates into CASSHSGRANEKLFF.

The sample holds a few counts of this clone. V usage is TRBV5-1 and J usage is TRBJ1-1; 8 bases match TRBD1. This CDR3 is 17 amino acids long. Germline lookup yields CDR1 SGHRS and CDR2 YFSETQ. V was clipped by 4 bases and J by 0 bases; unmatched bases: 11. The CDR3 nucleotides are TGCGCCAGCAGCGGTGAGGACAGGGAAACGATGAACACTGAAGCTTTCTTT. This codes for CASSGEDRETMNTEAFF.

CDR3 amino acids: CASSEGTEPSYEQYF. The CDR3 coding sequence is TGCGCCAGCAGCGAAGGGACAGAACCTTCCTACGAGCAGTACTTC. The chain recombines TRBV5-1 with TRBJ2-7; 7 bases match TRBD1. The ends lost 4 bases at V and 1 base at J; junction bases unmatched: 8. Germline V gene lookup returns CDR1 SGHRS and CDR2 YFSETQ. CDR3 length: 15 amino acids.

The V gene is TRBV5-1, the J gene TRBJ2-2; 10 bases line up with TRBD2. Germline CDR1 SGHRS, CDR2 YFSETQ. The CDR3 has 19 residues. The J segment lost 0 bases and the V segment lost 4 bases, leaving 12 bases of the junction unmatched. In DNA form, the CDR3 reads TGCGCCAGCAGCAGGGGACTAGCGAGGCTCGCAGCGAACACCGGGGAGCTGTTTTTT. The encoded protein is CASSRGLARLAANTGELFF.

The chain uses TRBV14 and TRBJ2-5; 12 bases align to TRBD2. Germline CDR1 is SGHDN and CDR2 is FVKESK. Losses at the gene ends were 1 base for V and 5 bases for J; bases not matched to a gene: 2. The CDR3 loop spans 15 amino acids. As DNA, the CDR3 is TGTGCCAGCAGCCAAGGACTAGCGGGGGTCGAGACCCAGTACTTC. It yields the protein CASSQGLAGVETQYF.

This rearrangement joins TRBV13 to TRBJ1-1; 7 nucleotides agree with TRBD1. The V and J ends lost 6 bases and 3 bases, in that order; junction bases with no gene match: 10. Looked up from germline, CDR1 is PRHDT and CDR2 is FYEKMQ (reference sequence). CDR3 length equals 15 residues. CDR3: CASRERDRVDTEAFF. The CDR3 DNA reads as TGTGCCAGCAGGGAAAGAGACAGGGTTGACACTGAAGCTTTCTTT.

The genes are TRBV28 and TRBJ2-2; TRBD1 might be the D (5 bases). Trimming stripped 3 bases from V and 0 bases from J, with 14 bases between. This CDR3 contains 17 residues. In germline, CDR1 is MDHEN, CDR2 SYDVKM. CDR3 sequence reads: CASSLFSGQPNTGELFF. The CDR3 nucleotides read TGTGCCAGCAGTTTGTTCTCAGGGCAGCCGAACACCGGGGAGCTGTTTTTT.

V usage is TRBV10-3 and J usage is TRBJ2-3; D gene unclear. Germline CDR1 is ENHRY and CDR2 is SYGVKD. This CDR3 has 13 residues. The germline V and J ends were trimmed by 10 bases and 0 bases, with 11 bases remaining between them. For the CDR3, the DNA is TGTGCCACAAACTCCGCCAGCACAGATACGCAGTATTTT. Protein product: CATNSASTDTQYF.

V and J are TRBV7-2 and TRBJ2-1, with 11 positions matching TRBD2. CDR3 size: 14 residues. The germline V gene has CDR1 SGHTA and CDR2 FQGNSA. With V trimmed by 7 bases and J by 12 bases, 11 bases remained unmatched. The CDR3 bases are TGTGCCAGCACCCCTATAGCGGGGGGGCCGGGGCAGTTCTTC. This codes for CASTPIAGGPGQFF.

V usage is TRBV7-8 and J usage is TRBJ2-7, with D maybe TRBD1 (5 bases). V lost 2 bases and J 0 bases, leaving 17 bases between the germline ends. The V gene's germline CDR1 is SGHVS and CDR2 FQNEAQ. The CDR3 has 17 amino acids. This CDR3 is CASSLIAGAQSSYEQYF. The CDR3 bases are TGTGCCAGCAGCTTAATTGCTGGGGCCCAGAGCTCCTACGAGCAGTACTTC. The full variable domain, in which reference TRBV7-8 and TRBJ2-7 provide the parts outside the CDR3, is GAGVSQSPRYKVAKRGQDVALRCDPISGHVSLFWYQQALGQGPEFLTYFQNEAQLDKSGLPSDRFFAERPEGSVSTLKIQRTQQEDSAVYLCASSLIAGAQSSYEQYFGPGTRLTVT.

This clone was seen a few times. The gene calls are TRBV6-5 and TRBJ2-2, with TRBD2 matching over 7 bases. This CDR3 spans 13 amino acids. J gave up 6 bases and V 5 bases, and 3 bases lay outside the gene matches. Germline V CDR1 and CDR2: MNHEY, SVGAGI. The chain's CDR3 is CASSPGGSGELFF. CDR3 nucleotide sequence: TGTGCCAGCAGTCCCGGGGGGTCCGGGGAGCTGTTTTTT.

At least ten counts were recorded for this clone. The rearrangement joins TRBV10-3 to TRBJ2-2; 7 nucleotides align to TRBD1. CDR1 is ENHRY, CDR2 SYGVKD, per germline. The V and J ends lost 11 bases and 1 base, in that order; junction bases with no gene match: 7. CDR3 length: 14 amino acids. The CDR3: CAPGGGGNTGELFF. CDR3 DNA: TGTGCCCCAGGGGGTGGGGGGAACACCGGGGAGCTGTTTTTT.

The genes are TRBV5-1 and TRBJ2-2; D may be TRBD2 (6 bases). The germline CDR1 and CDR2 sequences are SGHRS and YFSETQ. The CDR3 runs to 15 residues. Between the trimmed V and J ends, which lost 6 bases and 1 base, there was a span of 13 bases. DNA of the CDR3: TGCGCCAGCACACGGATGGGGGGGAACACCGGGGAGCTGTTTTTT. Protein sequence: CASTRMGGNTGELFF.

This sequence joins TRBV7-2 and TRBJ2-5; D possibly corresponds to TRBD2 (6 bases). The CDR3 length is 15 residues. Germline V lookup: CDR1 SGHTA, CDR2 FQGNSA. The germline V and J ends were trimmed by 4 bases and 4 bases, with 16 bases remaining between them. CDR3 residues: CASSSSGRGSETQYF. CDR3 sequence (DNA): TGTGCCAGCAGCTCCTCCGGGCGGGGATCAGAGACCCAGTACTTC.

The chain is built from TRBV4-2 and TRBJ2-1, with TRBD2 identical over 13 bases. The germline V gene encodes CDR1 LGHNA and CDR2 YNFKEQ. J was trimmed by 5 bases and V by 4 bases; bases with no gene match: 2. The CDR3 runs 15 residues. The CDR3 DNA sequence: TGTGCCAGCAGCCCGACTAGCGGGGGGAACAATGAGCAGTTCTTC. The encoded protein is CASSPTSGGNNEQFF.

The V gene is TRBV19, the J gene TRBJ2-5; 7 bases agree with TRBD2. Trimming took 3 bases from V and 3 from J; bases not matched to a gene: 7. Germline V CDR1 and CDR2: LNHDA, SQIVND (reference sequence). CDR3 length equals 15 residues. The CDR3 region is CASSIYGGSKETQYF. As DNA, the CDR3 is TGTGCCAGTAGTATTTACGGGGGGTCAAAAGAGACCCAGTACTTC.

The chain employs TRBV10-3 and TRBJ1-2, with D hard to call. Looked up from germline, CDR1 is ENHRY and CDR2 is SYGVKD. The CDR3 length is 15 residues. Between the trimmed V and J ends, which lost 2 bases and 4 bases, there was a span of 14 bases. The CDR3 sequence: CAISEQAGRLYGYTF. The DNA for the CDR3 is TGTGCCATCAGTGAGCAAGCGGGCAGACTCTATGGCTACACCTTC.